The 19 T cell receptor beta chains below all came from one sample that was sequenced in a study of early T cells in non-severe SARS-CoV-2 infection. TCRdb reanalysed the 5' RACE reads using MiXCR and keeps one entry per CDR3 protein. Of some 21,000 distinct CDR3 sequences in the sample, 5.3% were seen once. Material: whole blood. The receptors stem from an adult who was a healthcare worker with PCR-confirmed SARS-CoV-2 infection or an uninfected control (not recorded which).

In this sample, this clonotype turned up many times. CDR3 DNA sequence: TGCAGCGGGACTCCCCAAGAGACCCAGTACTTC. Amino acid sequence: CSGTPQETQYF. The genes are TRBV20-1 and TRBJ2-5; possibly TRBD2 for D (6 bases). Germline V gene data show CDR1 as DFQATT and CDR2 as SNEGSKA (reference sequence). The CDR3 covers 11 residues.

This clonotype came up many times. The chain joins TRBV3-1 to TRBJ2-3; D is unclear. Deletions cut 2 bases from V and 6 bases from J, with 15 bases between. The CDR3 runs 15 residues. Germline CDR1 LGHDT, CDR2 YNNKEL (reference sequence). The CDR3 is CASSQSPHSGDTQYF. The DNA of the CDR3 is TGTGCCAGCAGCCAAAGCCCCCATTCGGGCGATACGCAGTATTTT.

This clonotype came up a few times. The CDR3 protein is CASSRDASGTSTDTQYF. The CDR3 DNA follows: TGTGCCAGCAGCCGAGATGCTAGCGGAACTAGCACAGATACGCAGTATTTT. The chain links TRBV12-3 or TRBV12-4 to TRBJ2-3; 7 bases align to TRBD2. V shed 6 bases, J shed 0 bases, and the junction held 12 bases outside the gene matches. This CDR3 region has 17 residues.

V usage is TRBV7-6 and J usage is TRBJ1-1; 11 positions agree with TRBD1. This CDR3 is built from 15 residues. After removal of 1 base from V and 4 bases from J, the junction contained 2 bases not matched to a gene. CDR1 and CDR2 from the germline V gene are SGHVS and FNYEAQ. The CDR3 region is CASSLGTGGTTEAFF. In nucleotides, the CDR3 is TGTGCCAGCAGCTTAGGGACAGGGGGCACCACTGAAGCTTTCTTT.

This clonotype was seen a few times. The chain is built from TRBV6-1 and TRBJ2-3; D possibly matches TRBD1 or TRBD2 (6 bases each). The germline CDR1 and CDR2 sequences are MNHNS and SASEGT. The CDR3 is made up of 14 amino acids. Trimming cost V 6 bases and J 6 bases, with 16 bases left between them. CDR3 region: CASRDPGAGDTQYF. CDR3 sequence (DNA): TGTGCCAGCAGAGATCCGGGGGCTGGGGATACGCAGTATTTT.

This clonotype was observed many times. The rearrangement links TRBV5-6 to TRBJ2-3; TRBD2 aligns across 13 bases. This CDR3 comprises 16 residues. With 2 bases clipped from V and 6 bases from J, the junction kept 6 bases outside the gene matches. Germline assignment: CDR1 SGHDT and CDR2 YYEEEE. The DNA of the CDR3 is TGTGCCAGCAGCTTTCTAGGACTAGCGGGAGCGGATACGCAGTATTTT. Residues: CASSFLGLAGADTQYF.

This clonotype was counted ten times or more. V and J are TRBV7-9 and TRBJ2-1, with a tentative D call TRBD2 (5 bases). Germline lookup yields CDR1 SEHNR and CDR2 FQNEAQ (reference sequence). The CDR3 runs 17 residues. The V end lost 0 bases, the J end lost 5 bases, and 17 bases lay between the germline ends. CDR3 sequence: CASSLALNYGINNEQFF. CDR3 sequence (DNA): TGTGCCAGCAGCTTAGCGCTCAATTACGGGATTAACAATGAGCAGTTCTTC. The full variable domain, completed using reference TRBV7-9 and TRBJ2-1, is DTGVSQNPRHKITKRGQNVTFRCDPISEHNRLYWYRQTLGQGPEFLTYFQNEAQLEKSRLLSDRFSAERPKGSFSTLEIQRTEQGDSAMYLCASSLALNYGINNEQFFGPGTRLTVL.

This clonotype was detected many times. The chain combines TRBV11-2 with TRBJ2-1, with TRBD2 matching over 7 bases. The CDR3 is made up of 14 amino acids. Germline CDR1 reads SGHAT; CDR2 reads FQNNGV. Trimming removed 5 bases from V and 4 bases from J; junction bases left unmatched: 5. The CDR3 protein is CASSPPAGYNEQFF. Here the CDR3 DNA reads TGTGCCAGCAGCCCCCCAGCGGGGTACAATGAGCAGTTCTTC.

This clonotype was seen many times. J is TRBJ1-1 and V is TRBV5-1; 11 nucleotides agree with TRBD1. V shed 4 bases and J 5 bases; nucleotides not matched to a gene: 10. In germline, CDR1 is SGHRS, CDR2 YFSETQ. The CDR3 has 16 residues. This chain's CDR3 is CASSINGQGAGTEAFF. CDR3 DNA: TGCGCCAGCAGCATAAACGGACAGGGGGCGGGGACTGAAGCTTTCTTT. Combining the CDR3 with reference TRBV5-1 and TRBJ1-1 gives the whole variable domain KAGVTQTPRYLIKTRGQQVTLSCSPISGHRSVSWYQQTPGQGLQFLFEYFSETQRNKGNFPGRFSGRQFSNSRSEMNVSTLELGDSALYLCASSINGQGAGTEAFFGQGTRLTVV.

V and J are TRBV6-5 and TRBJ1-2, with TRBD1 matching over 10 bases. Germline V gene sequence: CDR1 MNHEY, CDR2 SVGAGI. This CDR3 is 12 amino acids long. J gave up 11 bases and V 10 bases, and 10 bases lay outside the gene matches. This CDR3 is CATSTGGKAYTF. DNA for the CDR3: TGTGCCACCTCGACAGGGGGCAAGGCTTACACCTTC.

This clonotype appeared many times. The chain links TRBV4-2 to TRBJ1-1; no definite D call. Germline V gene data show CDR1 as LGHNA and CDR2 as YNFKEQ. This CDR3 comprises 15 residues. The V end lost 0 bases, the J end lost 3 bases, and 11 bases lay between the germline ends. The CDR3: CASSQDPRSDTEAFF. Here the CDR3 DNA reads TGTGCCAGCAGCCAAGACCCAAGGTCGGACACTGAAGCTTTCTTT.

Many counts were recorded for this clonotype. The chain employs TRBV6-5 and TRBJ2-2; D remains ambiguous. The CDR3 totals 13 residues. Trimming shortened V by 8 bases and J by 6 bases, and 13 bases separated the two germline ends. The germline gives CDR1 MNHEY, CDR2 SVGAGI. CDR3: CASAYIGAGELFF. The CDR3 DNA follows: TGTGCCAGCGCATACATCGGCGCCGGGGAGCTGTTTTTT.

This clonotype was seen many times. The gene calls are TRBV12-3 or TRBV12-4 and TRBJ1-5; D gene ambiguous. CDR3 length equals 14 residues. V lost 2 bases and J lost 3, with 8 bases in between. The CDR3 region has the DNA TGTGCCAGCAGTTTATGGCAAACCAATCAGCCCCAGCATTTT. It specifies CASSLWQTNQPQHF.

This clonotype was seen at least ten times. V gene TRBV20-1 combines with J gene TRBJ2-5; tentative D call: TRBD1 (6 bases). Between the trimmed V and J ends, which lost 7 bases and 4 bases, there was a span of 16 bases. Germline values: CDR1 DFQATT, CDR2 SNEGSKA (reference sequence). The CDR3 is made up of 13 amino acids. The CDR3 spells CSVVTGTPETQYF. In DNA, the CDR3 is TGCAGTGTTGTAACCGGGACACCAGAGACCCAGTACTTC.

This clonotype is classed as medium-sized. V usage is TRBV20-1 and J usage is TRBJ1-2; D remains ambiguous. CDR1 and CDR2 from the germline V gene are DFQATT and SNEGSKA (reference sequence). With 4 bases removed from V and 4 bases from J, the gap between germline ends came to 7 bases. The CDR3 is 11 residues long. The CDR3 reads CSATRLYGYTF. CDR3 nucleotides: TGCAGTGCTACTCGTCTCTATGGCTACACCTTC.

This clonotype was seen a few times. The chain links TRBV15 to TRBJ1-5; 7 nucleotides line up with TRBD1. Per the germline V gene, CDR1 is LNHNV and CDR2 is YYDKDF (reference sequence). This CDR3 region has 16 residues. V gave up 1 base and J gave up 6 bases; unmatched junction bases: 9. CDR3 residues: CATSRVRGQGGQPQHF. The CDR3, as DNA: TGTGCCACCAGCAGAGTGAGGGGGCAGGGTGGTCAGCCCCAGCATTTT.

Many counts were recorded for this clonotype. The chain links TRBV19 to TRBJ1-1; D is ambiguous. V dropped 1 base and J dropped 1 base, with 7 bases sitting between them. From germline, CDR1 is LNHDA and CDR2 SQIVND (reference sequence). The CDR3 is 14 amino acids. CDR3 in amino acids: CASSIGLPNTEAFF. CDR3 nucleotide sequence: TGTGCCAGTAGTATAGGCCTGCCGAACACTGAAGCTTTCTTT.

In this sample, this clonotype turned up many times. The chain uses TRBV2 and TRBJ1-6, with D perhaps TRBD1 (5 bases). CDR3 length: 13 amino acids. Germline CDR1 reads SNHLY; CDR2 reads FYNNEI. V lost 4 bases and J 7 bases, leaving 8 bases between the germline ends. The CDR3 nucleotides read TGTGCCAGCAGTGTAGACAGAAATTCACCCCTCCACTTT. It encodes CASSVDRNSPLHF.

The table lists this clonotype with many counts. The chain uses TRBV7-9 and TRBJ2-4; tentative D call: TRBD1 (5 bases). Germline CDR1 and CDR2: SEHNR and FQNEAQ (reference sequence). The CDR3 loop spans 16 amino acids. Trimming removed 6 bases at V and 0 bases at J, with 15 bases between. The DNA of the CDR3 is TGTGCCAGCAGATCACAGGACCTAGGAGCCAAAAACATTCAGTACTTC. Translation: CASRSQDLGAKNIQYF.